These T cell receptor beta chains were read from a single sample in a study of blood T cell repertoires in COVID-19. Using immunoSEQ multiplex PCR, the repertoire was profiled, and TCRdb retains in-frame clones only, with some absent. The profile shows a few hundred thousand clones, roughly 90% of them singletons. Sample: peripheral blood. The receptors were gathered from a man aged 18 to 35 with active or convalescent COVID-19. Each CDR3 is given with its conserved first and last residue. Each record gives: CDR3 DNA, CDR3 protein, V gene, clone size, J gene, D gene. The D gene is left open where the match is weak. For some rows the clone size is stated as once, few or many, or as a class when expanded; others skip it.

DNA: TGTGCCAGCAGCTCCAGATTCTATGGCTACACCTTC; CDR3: CASSSRFYGYTF; V: TRBV11-2; size: NA; J: TRBJ1-2; D: NA
DNA: TGTGCCAGCAGCGTAGAGGGAGCTAATGAAAAACTGTTTTTT; CDR3: CASSVEGANEKLFF; V: TRBV9; size: NA; J: TRBJ1-4; D: NA
DNA: TGTGCCAGCAGCCCAGTACCTACAGGGGTCACTGAAGCTTTCTTT; CDR3: CASSPVPTGVTEAFF; V: TRBV9; size: NA; J: TRBJ1-1; D: TRBD1
DNA: TGTGCCAGCAGCAAAGCGCGGAGAGGCTACACCTTC; CDR3: CASSKARRGYTF; V: TRBV21-1; size: few; J: TRBJ1-2; D: NA
DNA: TGTGCCAGCAGGCCGCGAATCGGACTAGCGGGAGCTAGCACAGATACGCAGTATTTT; CDR3: CASRPRIGLAGASTDTQYF; V: TRBV7-2; size: NA; J: TRBJ2-3; D: TRBD2
DNA: TGCGCCACGACGAGGGCGGGAGACTGGGAGACCCAGTACTTC; CDR3: CATTRAGDWETQYF; V: TRBV10-2; size: NA; J: TRBJ2-5; D: TRBD2
DNA: TGTGCCAGCAGAAGACAGGGTTTCTTCTCTGGGGCCAACGTCCTGACTTTC; CDR3: CASRRQGFFSGANVLTF; V: TRBV2; size: NA; J: TRBJ2-6; D: TRBD1
DNA: TGTGCCAGCATGACTAGCCAAACCTACGAGCAGTACTTC; CDR3: CASMTSQTYEQYF; V: TRBV6-5; size: NA; J: TRBJ2-7; D: TRBD2
DNA: TGTGCCAGTAGTATATTACCAGGTGACTACGAGCAGTACTTC; CDR3: CASSILPGDYEQYF; V: TRBV19; size: NA; J: TRBJ2-7; D: NA
DNA: TGTGCCAGCACCCAGAAACAGGGAATCTATGGCTACACCTTC; CDR3: CASTQKQGIYGYTF; V: TRBV5-4; size: NA; J: TRBJ1-2; D: NA
DNA: TGTGCCAGCAGCTCCAGACAGGGTGCAACTAATGAAAAACTGTTTTTT; CDR3: CASSSRQGATNEKLFF; V: TRBV7-9; size: NA; J: TRBJ1-4; D: TRBD1
DNA: TGCGCCAGCAGCCGGCAGGGGCGCGAAAAACTGTTTTTT; CDR3: CASSRQGREKLFF; V: TRBV4-3; size: NA; J: TRBJ1-4; D: NA